This is a list of T cell receptor beta chains from one sample in a study of shared clonotypes between healthy human individuals. Clones were sequenced by immunoSEQ multiplex PCR, and TCRdb holds only the in-frame ones, with some missing. The top ten clones hold about 0.4% of a sample with about 1.5 million clones, 95% to 99% of them seen once. What was sequenced was naive CD4+ T cells sorted from blood. All receptors derive from a man aged 25 to 40 in good health. The conserved cysteine and the conserved F or W are not part of the CDR3 here.

v_gene: TRBV7-9; CDR3aa: ASSPDRRGTDTQY
v_gene: TRBV27; CDR3aa: ASSLSQASGAYEQY
v_gene: TRBV7-2; CDR3aa: ASSRTSGGSYEQY
v_gene: TRBV30; CDR3aa: AWSETGQIAKNIQY
v_gene: TRBV18; CDR3aa: ASSRSPGVRSNTEAF
v_gene: TRBV14; CDR3aa: ATSPGGPRETQY
v_gene: TRBV5-1; CDR3aa: ASSLVTSGAIGQF
v_gene: TRBV5-1; CDR3aa: ASSLSGDSTDTQY
v_gene: TRBV7-9; CDR3aa: ASSLGRYEQY
v_gene: TRBV4-3; CDR3aa: ASSQAPPGQGTGRNEQY
v_gene: TRBV4-1; CDR3aa: ASSQGTKKVDEQY
v_gene: TRBV7-2; CDR3aa: ASTHGRGTYEQY
v_gene: TRBV28; CDR3aa: ASGGQENTGELF
v_gene: TRBV28; CDR3aa: ASSGLGAGYNEQF
v_gene: TRBV9; CDR3aa: ASSVEGGGRQEQF
v_gene: TRBV29-1; CDR3aa: SVVGQTRHEQY
v_gene: TRBV19; CDR3aa: ASSSTGIYGYT
v_gene: TRBV11-3; CDR3aa: ASGSGSHEQF
v_gene: TRBV30; CDR3aa: AWSVLRGMNTGELF
v_gene: TRBV6-6; CDR3aa: ASKLGNDEQY
v_gene: TRBV10-3; CDR3aa: AIAAGGPSGELF
v_gene: TRBV5-1; CDR3aa: ASSPDGGRGTDTQY
v_gene: TRBV9; CDR3aa: ASSVVLGVNNEQF
v_gene: TRBV4-1; CDR3aa: ASSHYPSGASGANVLT
v_gene: TRBV28; CDR3aa: ASSRLNTGELF
v_gene: TRBV5-1; CDR3aa: ASSLLGQRNTGELF
v_gene: TRBV4-3; CDR3aa: ASSQDFGLAGNYYEQY
v_gene: TRBV14; CDR3aa: ASSQLTSGYTGELF
v_gene: TRBV28; CDR3aa: ASSLFPQGTYEQY
v_gene: TRBV6-1; CDR3aa: ASSEDLFRGNQPQH
v_gene: TRBV29-1; CDR3aa: SVEDRRVGPPLANYGYT
v_gene: TRBV7-8; CDR3aa: ASSYSVRLGTQY
v_gene: TRBV7-2; CDR3aa: ASSLSSGQETQY
v_gene: TRBV30; CDR3aa: AWTRTQETQY
v_gene: TRBV5-1; CDR3aa: ASSLAFTANTEAF
v_gene: TRBV11-2; CDR3aa: ASSSGTGGQETQY
v_gene: TRBV7-6; CDR3aa: ASTQTGGAVGELF
v_gene: TRBV7-2; CDR3aa: ASSLGGGKNIQY
v_gene: TRBV2; CDR3aa: ASKRLAGGMNGELF
v_gene: TRBV29-1; CDR3aa: SATPGGGGYT